This T cell receptor beta chain was profiled in a study of response to subunit inactivated influenza vaccine. TCRdb ran MiXCR on the RT-PCR reads and lists one entry per CDR3 protein. The sample lists 400,000 to 650,000 distinct CDR3 sequences, around 7.7% seen once, with roughly 14% in the top ten. Unmatched junction bases numbered 4, after V lost 5 bases and J lost 5 bases. The germline V gene encodes CDR1 SGHVS and CDR2 FNYEAQ. CDR3 length: 14 residues. About this clonotype: Its matching antigen is unknown.

Study conclusions and caveats: Authors suggested each seasonal influenza vaccination recruits few new T cells.

This sequence originates from a man aged 50 to 69 who received an inactivated influenza vaccine. Sequencing used PBMCs from blood, obtained around 25 months after vaccination. The chain employs TRBV7-6 and TRBJ2-7, with 12 bases matching TRBD2. CDR3 bases: TGTGCCAGCAGCCCTAGCGGGGGGGCCAACGAGCAGTACTTC. As protein: CASSPSGGANEQYF.